A selection of T cell receptor beta chains follows, all from one sample in a study of PD-L1 blockade in urothelial cancer. Profiled with immunoSEQ multiplex PCR; TCRdb holds only in-frame clones, not every one. Of around 47,000 clones in the sample, roughly 86% are singletons; the top ten hold roughly an eighth. Material: PBMCs, obtained around atezolizumab (anti-PD-L1) treatment. Every receptor here comes from a man in his sixties with urothelial cancer. CDR3s include the opening cysteine and the closing phenylalanine or tryptophan. The order of the fields is J gene, CDR3 length, V gene, D gene, clone size, CDR3 protein, CDR3 DNA. D genes are given only for firm matches. Rows may omit the clone size; those that give it use once, few, many or a size class.

>TRBJ1-1|15|TRBV5-1|TRBD1|-
CASSSPTGLFSEAFF
TGCGCCAGCAGCTCTCCGACAGGGCTCTTCTCTGAAGCTTTCTTT
>TRBJ2-7|16|TRBV28|TRBD2|-
CASSGGGTSPRSQQYF
TGTGCCAGCAGCGGGGGGGGGACTAGCCCAAGGAGCCAGCAGTACTTC
>TRBJ2-1|15|TRBV5-4|TRBD2|-
CASSSAGGPENEQFF
TGTGCCAGCAGCTCGGCGGGAGGGCCGGAGAATGAGCAGTTCTTC
>TRBJ1-1|14|TRBV27|-|-
CASSLNGEGTEAFF
TGTGCCAGCAGTTTGAATGGGGAGGGGACTGAAGCTTTCTTT
>TRBJ2-7|14|TRBV29-1|-|-
CSVGVGQGPYEQYF
TGCAGCGTTGGGGTGGGGCAGGGCCCCTACGAGCAGTACTTC
>TRBJ1-3|15|TRBV28|TRBD1|-
CASSLRGLSGNTIYF
TGTGCCAGCAGTCTCAGGGGGCTTTCTGGAAACACCATATATTTT
>TRBJ2-3|13|TRBV28|-|-
CASSSGTQDTQYF
TGTGCCAGCAGTTCCGGGACACAAGATACGCAGTATTTT
>TRBJ2-7|15|TRBV5-1|TRBD2|-
CASSGTGTSTYEQYF
TGCGCCAGCAGCGGAACCGGGACTAGTACTTACGAGCAGTACTTC
>TRBJ1-5|15|TRBV7-2|-|few
CASSLQGPPNQPQHF
TGTGCCAGCAGCCTTCAGGGTCCTCCAAATCAGCCCCAGCATTTT
>TRBJ2-7|13|TRBV28|-|few
CASRPTGLSEQYF
TGTGCCAGCAGGCCCACAGGGCTCAGCGAGCAGTACTTC
>TRBJ2-7|13|TRBV9|-|once
CASSVDQGYEQYF
TGTGCCAGCAGCGTAGACCAGGGCTACGAGCAGTACTTC
>TRBJ1-5|14|TRBV28|-|-
CASRYPLGGQPQHF
TGTGCCAGCAGATATCCCTTGGGAGGTCAGCCCCAGCATTTT
>TRBJ2-1|15|TRBV7-2|TRBD2|few
CASSSTSGRANEQFF
TGTGCCAGCAGCTCCACTAGCGGGAGGGCCAATGAGCAGTTCTTC
>TRBJ1-3|13|TRBV6-4|-|-
CASSDRPGNTIYF
TGTGCCAGCAGTGACCGTCCTGGAAACACCATATATTTT
>TRBJ2-7|14|TRBV30|TRBD2|-
CAWSVGGSSYEQYF
TGTGCCTGGAGTGTAGGCGGGAGCTCCTACGAGCAGTACTTC
>TRBJ2-3|17|TRBV29-1|TRBD2|-
CSVPGLAGVTSTDTQYF
TGCAGCGTCCCGGGACTAGCGGGAGTGACTAGCACAGATACGCAGTATTTT